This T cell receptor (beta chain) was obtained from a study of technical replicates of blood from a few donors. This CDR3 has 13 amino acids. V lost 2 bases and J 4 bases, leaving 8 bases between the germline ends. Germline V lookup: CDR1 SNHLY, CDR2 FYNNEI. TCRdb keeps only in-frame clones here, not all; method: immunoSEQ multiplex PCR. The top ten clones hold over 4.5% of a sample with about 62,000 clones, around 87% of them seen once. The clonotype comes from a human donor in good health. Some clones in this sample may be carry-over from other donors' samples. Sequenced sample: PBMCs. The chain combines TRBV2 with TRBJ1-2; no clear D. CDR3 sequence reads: CASSEQASYGYTF. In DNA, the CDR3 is TGTGCCAGCAGTGAACAGGCTTCCTATGGCTACACCTTC.